What follows are 25 T cell receptor beta chains derived from one specimen sequenced in a study of beta chain features in type 1 diabetes. Reverse transcription of all isolated RNA meant that expressed TCRB transcripts were sequenced. Sequencing was performed with immunoSEQ multiplex PCR; in TCRdb, only in-frame clones are kept and a portion is missing. The table lists hundreds of thousands of clones, under 8.5% of them singletons. Source material: central memory CD4+ T cells from blood. These receptor sequences come from a woman aged 18-29 years in good health.

This clone appeared many times. The chain links TRBV9 to TRBJ1-1; 9 bases are shared with TRBD1. This CDR3 contains 13 residues. The ends lost 3 bases at V and 10 bases at J; junction bases unmatched: 7. The germline V gene has CDR1 SGDLS and CDR2 YYNGEE. In DNA form, the CDR3 reads TGTGCCAGCAGCGGGACAGGGGAGAAGGCAGCTTTCTTT. This translates into CASSGTGEKAAFF.

This rearrangement joins TRBV7-2 to TRBJ2-3; D ambiguous. V lost 3 bases, J lost 3 bases, and 10 bases lay in between. This CDR3 is 14 amino acids long. Germline assignment: CDR1 SGHTA and CDR2 FQGNSA. CDR3 loop: CASSFAEPTDTQYF. The CDR3 DNA reads as TGTGCCAGCAGCTTCGCAGAACCGACAGATACGCAGTATTTT.

There are a few counts of this clone. The rearrangement uses TRBV7-2 and TRBJ1-5; D might be TRBD1 (6 bases). V lost 3 bases to trimming and J lost 4 bases, with 10 bases between them. The CDR3 covers 14 residues. The V gene's germline CDR1 is SGHTA and CDR2 FQGNSA. The CDR3 loop reads CASSFYTGNQPQHF. The CDR3 nucleotides read TGTGCCAGCAGCTTCTATACAGGGAATCAGCCCCAGCATTTT.

This clone was detected many times. The chain combines TRBV2 with TRBJ1-2; a possible D gene is TRBD1 (6 bases). Germline assignment: CDR1 SNHLY and CDR2 FYNNEI. The V end lost 6 bases, the J end lost 4 bases, and 15 bases lay between the germline ends. The CDR3 is 14 residues long. The CDR3 DNA is TGTGCCAGCAGACAGGGCAGGGACCTCTATGGCTACACCTTC. Amino acid sequence: CASRQGRDLYGYTF. Full variable domain (missing parts from reference TRBV2 and TRBJ1-2): EPEVTQTPSHQVTQMGQEVILRCVPISNHLYFYWYRQILGQKVEFLVSFYNNEISEKSEIFDDQFSVERPDGSNFTLKIRSTKLEDSAMYFCASRQGRDLYGYTFGSGTRLTVV.

This clone has only a few counts. The V call is TRBV10-2, the J call TRBJ2-7; TRBD2 aligns across 8 bases. After removal of 2 bases from V and 3 bases from J, the junction contained 6 bases not matched to a gene. The CDR3 sequence is 15 residues long. Germline-derived CDR1 and CDR2 are WSHSY and SAAADI. The CDR3 loop reads CASSESSGTRYEQYF. The CDR3 nucleotides are TGCGCCAGCAGTGAGAGTAGCGGGACCCGCTACGAGCAGTACTTC.

This clone has a count of ten or more. This sequence joins TRBV7-2 and TRBJ2-7, with D unclear. The CDR3 contains 11 residues. Deletions cut 8 bases from V and 3 bases from J, with 8 bases between. Looked up from germline, CDR1 is SGHTA and CDR2 is FQGNSA. The CDR3 is CASGGGYEQYF. CDR3 DNA sequence: TGTGCCAGCGGCGGCGGCTACGAGCAGTACTTC.

The chain is built from TRBV5-4 and TRBJ2-5; possibly TRBD1 for D (6 bases). Trimming took off 1 base at V and 5 bases at J, with 15 bases between the two ends. This CDR3 is 15 amino acids long. Germline-derived CDR1 and CDR2 are SGHNT and YYREEE (reference sequence). The CDR3 loop reads CASSLQAGDGETQYF. The CDR3 DNA reads as TGTGCCAGCAGCTTGCAGGCAGGGGATGGGGAGACCCAGTACTTC.

In its sample, this clone was seen a few times. J is TRBJ2-3 and V is TRBV7-8; D gene unclear. The CDR3 totals 13 residues. Trimming took off 5 bases at V and 5 bases at J, with 11 bases between the two ends. Germline V gives CDR1 SGHVS, CDR2 FQNEAQ. The CDR3 reads CASSVHSQDTQYF. CDR3 nucleotide sequence: TGTGCCAGCAGCGTCCACTCTCAAGATACGCAGTATTTT.

This clone was recorded many times. The chain uses TRBV9 and TRBJ2-1; the match to TRBD1 covers 7 bases. Germline V gives CDR1 SGDLS, CDR2 YYNGEE. V shed 0 bases and J 2 bases; nucleotides not matched to a gene: 8. This CDR3 contains 17 residues. The CDR3 sequence is CASSVGTGSGPYNEQFF. The CDR3 DNA reads as TGTGCCAGCAGCGTAGGGACAGGAAGCGGTCCCTACAATGAGCAGTTCTTC.

This clone was observed a few times. The gene calls are TRBV11-2 and TRBJ2-1, with D perhaps matching TRBD2 (5 bases). This CDR3 has 13 residues. Germline-derived CDR1 and CDR2 are SGHAT and FQNNGV. With 6 bases removed from V and 8 bases from J, the gap between germline ends came to 14 bases. CDR3 DNA: TGTGCCAGCAGACGAACTAGTTTCTATGAGCAGTTCTTC. Amino acid sequence: CASRRTSFYEQFF.

This clone was found a few times. V gene TRBV11-2 combines with J gene TRBJ2-3, with D uncertain. The CDR3 totals 14 residues. Germline V gene sequence: CDR1 SGHAT, CDR2 FQNNGV. V dropped 2 bases and J dropped 0 bases, with 6 bases sitting between them. CDR3 DNA sequence: TGTGCCAGCAGCTTACAGGCCAGCACAGATACGCAGTATTTT. Translation: CASSLQASTDTQYF.

This clone was counted only a few times. The chain has TRBV5-6 and TRBJ2-3; D is ambiguous. This CDR3 is 13 amino acids long. From germline, CDR1 is SGHDT and CDR2 YYEEEE. V was trimmed by 3 bases and J by 6 bases, leaving 11 bases between them. The CDR3 reads CASSYLGWDTQYF. The CDR3 DNA reads as TGTGCCAGCAGCTACTTGGGGTGGGATACGCAGTATTTT.

This rearrangement joins TRBV10-3 to TRBJ2-7; tentative D call: TRBD1 (5 bases). The CDR3 loop spans 13 amino acids. V was shortened by 6 bases and J by 0 bases, with 9 bases between the two germline ends. Germline V gene sequence: CDR1 ENHRY, CDR2 SYGVKD. CDR3 nucleotides: TGTGCCATCAGGTGGACAACCTCCTACGAGCAGTACTTC. As protein: CAIRWTTSYEQYF.

This chain connects TRBV18 to TRBJ1-1; no definite D call. CDR1 is KGHSH, CDR2 LQKENI, per germline. The CDR3 totals 13 residues. Trimming left V 0 bases short and J 3 bases short, with 5 bases between. The CDR3 spells CASSPPMDTEAFF. CDR3 sequence (DNA): TGTGCCAGCTCACCACCGATGGACACTGAAGCTTTCTTT.

The rearrangement joins TRBV18 to TRBJ2-2; D ambiguous. V was trimmed by 3 bases and J by 3 bases, leaving 2 bases between them. CDR3 length: 12 residues. Per germline, CDR1 KGHSH and CDR2 LQKENI. Here the CDR3 reads CASSPYTGELFF. The CDR3, as DNA: TGTGCCAGCTCACCTTACACCGGGGAGCTGTTTTTT. Combining the CDR3 with reference TRBV18 and TRBJ2-2 gives the whole variable domain NAGVMQNPRHLVRRRGQEARLRCSPMKGHSHVYWYRQLPEEGLKFMVYLQKENIIDESGMPKERFSAEFPKEGPSILRIQQVVRGDSAAYFCASSPYTGELFFGEGSRLTVL.

This clone was found a few times. The J gene is TRBJ2-1, the V gene TRBV7-9; D gene uncertain. Trimming cost V 4 bases and J 4 bases, with 8 bases left between them. Germline V gene sequence: CDR1 SEHNR, CDR2 FQNEAQ (reference sequence). The CDR3 has 13 residues. This chain's CDR3 is CASSSYLYNEQFF. CDR3 nucleotide sequence: TGTGCCAGCAGCTCTTACCTTTACAATGAGCAGTTCTTC.

The rearrangement uses TRBV18 and TRBJ2-1; no firm D call. CDR3 length equals 14 residues. Deletions cut 3 bases from V and 3 bases from J, with 9 bases between. Germline CDR1 and CDR2: KGHSH and LQKENI. The CDR3 sequence is CASSPPKGYNEQFF. In nucleotides, the CDR3 is TGTGCCAGCTCACCTCCAAAGGGCTACAATGAGCAGTTCTTC. Full variable domain (missing parts from reference TRBV18 and TRBJ2-1): NAGVMQNPRHLVRRRGQEARLRCSPMKGHSHVYWYRQLPEEGLKFMVYLQKENIIDESGMPKERFSAEFPKEGPSILRIQQVVRGDSAAYFCASSPPKGYNEQFFGPGTRLTVL.

This clone occurred many times. This chain links TRBV4-2 with TRBJ2-7; TRBD2 agrees at 7 bases. Trimming removed 3 bases from V and 0 bases from J; junction bases left unmatched: 8. The CDR3 covers 16 residues. Germline V gives CDR1 LGHNA, CDR2 YNFKEQ. The chain's CDR3 is CASSHRSGKSSYEQYF. The CDR3 DNA sequence: TGTGCCAGCAGCCACCGGAGCGGGAAGAGCTCCTACGAGCAGTACTTC.

The chain employs TRBV15 and TRBJ2-7; D tentatively reads TRBD1 or TRBD2 (5 bases each). V was trimmed by 3 bases and J by 4 bases, leaving 19 bases between them. CDR1 and CDR2 from the germline V gene are LNHNV and YYDKDF (reference sequence). This CDR3 has 16 amino acids. This chain's CDR3 is CATSSGRSGPKYEQYF. The CDR3 bases are TGTGCCACCAGCAGCGGCAGGTCGGGGCCGAAATACGAGCAGTACTTC.

The rearrangement uses TRBV15 and TRBJ1-4; tentative D call: TRBD1 (5 bases). Trimming took 5 bases from V and 8 from J, leaving 12 bases between them. Germline CDR1 reads LNHNV; CDR2 reads YYDKDF (reference sequence). The CDR3 runs 13 residues. As DNA, the CDR3 is TGTGCCACCAGCCGTCAGGGTGGAGAAAAACTGTTTTTT. It encodes CATSRQGGEKLFF.

The chain combines TRBV5-6 with TRBJ2-1; weak D call: TRBD1 (5 bases). The CDR3 is made up of 11 amino acids. Trimming cost V 3 bases and J 8 bases, with 6 bases left between them. Germline V gene data show CDR1 as SGHDT and CDR2 as YYEEEE. The DNA for the CDR3 is TGTGCCAGCAGCTGGGGCTATGAGCAGTTCTTC. Translation gives CASSWGYEQFF.

The chain employs TRBV4-2 and TRBJ2-5; tentatively, D is TRBD2 (7 bases). V was cut by 4 bases and J by 2 bases, with 17 bases left in between. Germline assignment: CDR1 LGHNA and CDR2 YNFKEQ. CDR3 length: 16 residues. The CDR3 bases are TGTGCCAGCAGCCCCACGGGGGGCCTAACACAAGAGACCCAGTACTTC. It specifies CASSPTGGLTQETQYF.

This clone was seen a few times. The rearrangement uses TRBV6-1 and TRBJ2-7; the D gene could be TRBD1 or TRBD2 (5 bases each). The CDR3 consists of 13 residues. V was cut by 0 bases and J by 3 bases, with 6 bases left in between. Germline lookup yields CDR1 MNHNS and CDR2 SASEGT. CDR3 residues: CASSEARGYEQYF. CDR3 coding DNA: TGTGCCAGCAGTGAAGCGAGGGGCTACGAGCAGTACTTC.

The sample holds a few counts of this clone. The chain is built from TRBV6-4 and TRBJ2-7, with TRBD2 identical over 11 bases. V was pared by 9 bases and J by 5 bases, with 12 bases of the junction left unmatched. The length of the CDR3 is 15 residues. Germline V lookup: CDR1 MRHNA, CDR2 SNTAGT. The DNA for the CDR3 is TGTGCCAGGAGCTATAGCGGGAGGGCCCGGAACGAGCAGTACTTC. This gives the protein CARSYSGRARNEQYF.

Only a few counts were recorded for this clone. This sample includes further DNA sequences coding for the same CDR3. The chain combines TRBV14 with TRBJ2-3; D uncertain. This CDR3 has 14 residues. Per germline, CDR1 SGHDN and CDR2 FVKESK. V gave up 2 bases and J gave up 0 bases, with 6 bases separating them. The CDR3 coding sequence is TGTGCCAGCAGCCAATCGTACAGCACAGATACGCAGTATTTT. It yields the protein CASSQSYSTDTQYF.